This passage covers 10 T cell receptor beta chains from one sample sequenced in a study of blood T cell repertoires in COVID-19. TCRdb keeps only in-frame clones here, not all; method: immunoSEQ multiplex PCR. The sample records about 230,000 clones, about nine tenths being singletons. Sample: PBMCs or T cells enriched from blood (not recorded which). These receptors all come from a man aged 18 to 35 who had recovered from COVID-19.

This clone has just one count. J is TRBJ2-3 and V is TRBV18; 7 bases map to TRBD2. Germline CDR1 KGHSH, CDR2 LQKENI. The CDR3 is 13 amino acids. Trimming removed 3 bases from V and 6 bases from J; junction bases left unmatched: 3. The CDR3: CASSPRGGDTQYF. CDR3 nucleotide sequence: TGTGCCAGCTCACCGAGGGGAGGGGATACGCAGTATTTT.

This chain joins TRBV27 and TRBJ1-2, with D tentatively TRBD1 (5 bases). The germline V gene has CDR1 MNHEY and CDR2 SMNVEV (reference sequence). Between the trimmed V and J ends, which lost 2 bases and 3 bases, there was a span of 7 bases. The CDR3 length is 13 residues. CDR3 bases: TGTGCCAGCAGTTTAGGCAGGGACTATGGCTACACCTTC. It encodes CASSLGRDYGYTF.

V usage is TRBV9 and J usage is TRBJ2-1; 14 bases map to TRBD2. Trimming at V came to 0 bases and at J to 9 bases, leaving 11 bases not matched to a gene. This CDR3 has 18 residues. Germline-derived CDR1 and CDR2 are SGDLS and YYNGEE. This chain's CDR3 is CASSVVPGLAGASGEQFF. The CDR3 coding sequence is TGTGCCAGCAGCGTAGTTCCGGGACTAGCGGGAGCCAGCGGTGAGCAGTTCTTC.

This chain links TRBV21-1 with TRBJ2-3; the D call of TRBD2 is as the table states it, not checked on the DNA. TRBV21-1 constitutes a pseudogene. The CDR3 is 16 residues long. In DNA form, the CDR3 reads TGTGCCAGCAGCAAAGCCGTACTAGCGGACACAGATACGCAGTATTTT. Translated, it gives CASSKAVLADTDTQYF.

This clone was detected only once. CDR3 in amino acids: CASSVADTNTGELFF. The DNA for the CDR3 is TGTGCCAGCAGCGTAGCAGATACGAACACCGGGGAGCTGTTTTTT. The chain employs TRBV9 and TRBJ2-2, with D unclear. CDR3 length: 15 residues. Per germline, CDR1 SGDLS and CDR2 YYNGEE. V was trimmed by 0 bases and J by 0 bases, leaving 6 bases between them.

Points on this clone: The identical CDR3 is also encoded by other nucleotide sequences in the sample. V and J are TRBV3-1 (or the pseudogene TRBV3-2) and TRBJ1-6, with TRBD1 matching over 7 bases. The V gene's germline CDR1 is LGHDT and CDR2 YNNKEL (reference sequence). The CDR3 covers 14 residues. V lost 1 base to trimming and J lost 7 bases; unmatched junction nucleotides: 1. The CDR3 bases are TGTGCCAGCAGCCAAGGACAGGGCAATTCACCCCTCCACTTT. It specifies CASSQGQGNSPLHF.

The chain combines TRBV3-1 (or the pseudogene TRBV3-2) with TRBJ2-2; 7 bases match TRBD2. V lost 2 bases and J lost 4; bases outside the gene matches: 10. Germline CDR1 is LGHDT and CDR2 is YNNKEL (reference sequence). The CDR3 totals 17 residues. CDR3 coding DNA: TGTGCCAGCAGCCAATTCCTAGCGGAGGCAGGCACCGGGGAGCTGTTTTTT. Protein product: CASSQFLAEAGTGELFF.

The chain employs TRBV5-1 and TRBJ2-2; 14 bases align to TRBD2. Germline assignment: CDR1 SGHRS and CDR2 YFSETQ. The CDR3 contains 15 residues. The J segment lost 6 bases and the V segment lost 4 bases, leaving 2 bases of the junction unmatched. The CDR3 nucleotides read TGCGCCAGCAGCGCGGGACTAGCGGGGGCCGGGGAGCTGTTTTTT. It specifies CASSAGLAGAGELFF.

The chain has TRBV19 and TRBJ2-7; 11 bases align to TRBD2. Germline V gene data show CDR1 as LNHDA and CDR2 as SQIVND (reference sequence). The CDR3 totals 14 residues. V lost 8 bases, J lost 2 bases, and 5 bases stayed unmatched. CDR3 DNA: TGTGCCAGTTCTCTAGCGGGGGGAACCTACGAGCAGTACTTC. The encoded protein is CASSLAGGTYEQYF.

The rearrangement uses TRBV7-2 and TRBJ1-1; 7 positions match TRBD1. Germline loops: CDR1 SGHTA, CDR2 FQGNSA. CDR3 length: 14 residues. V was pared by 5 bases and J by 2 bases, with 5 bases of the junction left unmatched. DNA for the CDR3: TGTGCCAGCAGCCCGACAGGGATAAACACTGAAGCTTTCTTT. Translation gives CASSPTGINTEAFF.